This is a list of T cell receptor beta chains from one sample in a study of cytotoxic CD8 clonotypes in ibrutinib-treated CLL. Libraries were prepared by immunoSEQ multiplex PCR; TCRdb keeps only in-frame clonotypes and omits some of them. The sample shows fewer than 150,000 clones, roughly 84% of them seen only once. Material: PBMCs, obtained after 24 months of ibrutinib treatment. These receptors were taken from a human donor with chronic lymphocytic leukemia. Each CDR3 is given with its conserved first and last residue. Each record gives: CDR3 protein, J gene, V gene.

CDR3aa: CAWGTRGGFQETQYF
j_gene: TRBJ2-5
v_gene: TRBV30

CDR3aa: CASSLGGASSYEQYF
j_gene: TRBJ2-7
v_gene: TRBV7-2

CDR3aa: CASSFYRGPYEQYF
j_gene: TRBJ2-7
v_gene: TRBV27

CDR3aa: CASSERVAGASSGNTIYF
j_gene: TRBJ1-3
v_gene: TRBV6-1

CDR3aa: CASSGLAETQYF
j_gene: TRBJ2-5
v_gene: TRBV7-2

CDR3aa: CASSLAGGDYGYTF
j_gene: TRBJ1-2
v_gene: TRBV7-8

CDR3aa: CASSQTRDRGQGYTF
j_gene: TRBJ1-2
v_gene: TRBV4-3

CDR3aa: CAKTSPYNEQFF
j_gene: TRBJ2-1
v_gene: TRBV27

CDR3aa: CASSQEDRGDYGYTF
j_gene: TRBJ1-2
v_gene: TRBV4-1

CDR3aa: CASSSWDMQETQYF
j_gene: TRBJ2-5
v_gene: TRBV27

CDR3aa: CASSVVAGAGETQYF
j_gene: TRBJ2-5
v_gene: TRBV9

CDR3aa: CASSLGQANHGYTF
j_gene: TRBJ1-2
v_gene: TRBV7-9

CDR3aa: CASSVGPALTDTQYF
j_gene: TRBJ2-3
v_gene: TRBV9

CDR3aa: CASSSEGTGSYGYTF
j_gene: TRBJ1-2
v_gene: TRBV28

CDR3aa: CASSFSVGHPNEKLFF
j_gene: TRBJ1-4
v_gene: TRBV5-1

CDR3aa: CASSIVLAGSSGANVLTF
j_gene: TRBJ2-6
v_gene: TRBV19

CDR3aa: CASSQPSGGAYDTQYF
j_gene: TRBJ2-3
v_gene: TRBV14

CDR3aa: CASSPGSGARQPQHF
j_gene: TRBJ1-5
v_gene: TRBV6-6

CDR3aa: CASSHGDREVTEAFF
j_gene: TRBJ1-1
v_gene: TRBV6-6

CDR3aa: CASSKGSSSGGARTQYF
j_gene: TRBJ2-3
v_gene: TRBV21-1

CDR3aa: CASSLSGGQDSYEQYF
j_gene: TRBJ2-7
v_gene: TRBV27

CDR3aa: CASRGMGSLYEQYF
j_gene: TRBJ2-7
v_gene: TRBV6-5

CDR3aa: CASRRPVTNEQFF
j_gene: TRBJ2-1
v_gene: TRBV11-2

CDR3aa: CAISGGGAYNEQFF
j_gene: TRBJ2-1
v_gene: TRBV10-3

CDR3aa: CASSETVARGYEQYF
j_gene: TRBJ2-7
v_gene: TRBV6-1

CDR3aa: CASSPLERNTEAFF
j_gene: TRBJ1-1
v_gene: TRBV18

CDR3aa: CASIKGGLNTGELFF
j_gene: TRBJ2-2
v_gene: TRBV6-5